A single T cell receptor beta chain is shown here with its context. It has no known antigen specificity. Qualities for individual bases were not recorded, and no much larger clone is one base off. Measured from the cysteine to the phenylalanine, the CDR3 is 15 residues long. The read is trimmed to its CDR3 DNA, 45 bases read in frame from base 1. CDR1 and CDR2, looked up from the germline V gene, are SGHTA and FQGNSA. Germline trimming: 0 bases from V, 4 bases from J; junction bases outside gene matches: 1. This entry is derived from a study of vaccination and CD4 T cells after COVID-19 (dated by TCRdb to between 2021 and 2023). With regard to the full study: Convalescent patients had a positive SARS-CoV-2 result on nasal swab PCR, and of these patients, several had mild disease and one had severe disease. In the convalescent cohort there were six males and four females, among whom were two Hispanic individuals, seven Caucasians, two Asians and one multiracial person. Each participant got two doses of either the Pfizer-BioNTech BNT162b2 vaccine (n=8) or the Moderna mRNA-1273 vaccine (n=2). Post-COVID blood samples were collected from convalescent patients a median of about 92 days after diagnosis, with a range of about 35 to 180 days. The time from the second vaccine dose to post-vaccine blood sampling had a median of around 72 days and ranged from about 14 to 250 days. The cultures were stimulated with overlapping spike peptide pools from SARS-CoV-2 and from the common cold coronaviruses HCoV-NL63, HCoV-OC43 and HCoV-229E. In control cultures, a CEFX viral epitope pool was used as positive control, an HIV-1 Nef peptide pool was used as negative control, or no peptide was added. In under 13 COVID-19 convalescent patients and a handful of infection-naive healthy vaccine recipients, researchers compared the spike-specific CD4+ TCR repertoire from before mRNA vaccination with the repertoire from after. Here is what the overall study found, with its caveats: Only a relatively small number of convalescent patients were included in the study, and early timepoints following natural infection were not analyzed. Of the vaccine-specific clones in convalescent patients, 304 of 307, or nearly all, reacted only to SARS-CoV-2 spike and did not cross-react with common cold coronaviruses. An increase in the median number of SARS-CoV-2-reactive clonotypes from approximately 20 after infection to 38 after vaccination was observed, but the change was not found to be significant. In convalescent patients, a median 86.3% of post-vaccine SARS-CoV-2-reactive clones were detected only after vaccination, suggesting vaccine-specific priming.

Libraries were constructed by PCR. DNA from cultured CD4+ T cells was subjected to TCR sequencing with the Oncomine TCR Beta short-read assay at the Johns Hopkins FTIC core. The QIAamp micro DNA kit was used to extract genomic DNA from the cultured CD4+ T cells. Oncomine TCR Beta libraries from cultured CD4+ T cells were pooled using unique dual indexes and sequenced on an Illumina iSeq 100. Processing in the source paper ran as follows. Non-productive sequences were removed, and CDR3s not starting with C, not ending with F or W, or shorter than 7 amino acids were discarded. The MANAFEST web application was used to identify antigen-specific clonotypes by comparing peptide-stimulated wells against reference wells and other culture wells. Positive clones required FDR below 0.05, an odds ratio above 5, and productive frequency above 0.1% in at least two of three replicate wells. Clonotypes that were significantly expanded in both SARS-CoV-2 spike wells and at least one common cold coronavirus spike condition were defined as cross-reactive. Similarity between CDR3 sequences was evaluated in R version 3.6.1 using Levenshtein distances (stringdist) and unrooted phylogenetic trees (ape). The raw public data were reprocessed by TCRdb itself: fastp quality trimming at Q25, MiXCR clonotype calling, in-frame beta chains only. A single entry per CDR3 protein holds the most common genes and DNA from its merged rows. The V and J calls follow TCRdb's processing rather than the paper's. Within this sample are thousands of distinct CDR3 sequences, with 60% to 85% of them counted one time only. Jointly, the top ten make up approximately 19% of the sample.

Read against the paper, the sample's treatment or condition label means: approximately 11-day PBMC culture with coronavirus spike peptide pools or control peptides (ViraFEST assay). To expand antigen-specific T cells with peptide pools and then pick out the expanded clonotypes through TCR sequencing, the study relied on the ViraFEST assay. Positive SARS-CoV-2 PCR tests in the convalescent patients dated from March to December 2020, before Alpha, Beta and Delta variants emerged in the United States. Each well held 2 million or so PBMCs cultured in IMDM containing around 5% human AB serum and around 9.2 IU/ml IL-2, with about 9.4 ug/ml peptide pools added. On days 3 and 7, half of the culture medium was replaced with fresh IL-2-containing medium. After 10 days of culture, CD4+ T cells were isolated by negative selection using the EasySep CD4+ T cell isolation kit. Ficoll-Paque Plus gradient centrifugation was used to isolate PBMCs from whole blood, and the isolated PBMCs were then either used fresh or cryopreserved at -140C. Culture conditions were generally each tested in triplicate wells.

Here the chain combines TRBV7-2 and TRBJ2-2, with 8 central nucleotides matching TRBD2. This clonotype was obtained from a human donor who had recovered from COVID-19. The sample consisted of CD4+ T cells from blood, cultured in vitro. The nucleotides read TGTGCCAGCAGCTTAGCCCGGGGGGGCACCGGGGAGCTGTTTTTT. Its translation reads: CASSLARGGTGELFF. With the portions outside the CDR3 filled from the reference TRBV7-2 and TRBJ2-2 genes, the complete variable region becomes GAGVSQSPSNKVTEKGKDVELRCDPISGHTALYWYRQSLGQGLEFLIYFQGNSAPDKSGLPSDRFSAERTGGSVSTLTIQRTQQEDSAVYLCASSLARGGTGELFFGEGSRLTVL.